This T cell receptor (beta chain) was sequenced for a study of T cells in Graves' hyperthyroidism and ophthalmopathy (dated by TCRdb to the late 2010s). Broadly, across the study: Peripheral blood samples were taken at the time of initial diagnosis, prior to any treatment. To identify TCR V-J signatures that set the groups apart, the researchers used a discovery cohort of more than 95 patients, made up of fewer than 50 with Graves' ophthalmopathy and some 58 with stable Graves' hyperthyroidism. Prospective prediction of ophthalmopathy was tested in an independent validation cohort consisting of 18 hyperthyroidism patients and approximately 16 patients who later progressed to ophthalmopathy. The 85 to 100 discovery patients were divided at random into training and test sets in a 7:3 ratio. In over five Graves' hyperthyroidism patients, the study also compared T-cell repertoires from thyroid tissue with T-cell repertoires from blood. Following sampling, methimazole starting at 30 mg daily was given to hyperthyroidism patients, and high-dose intravenous methylprednisolone was given to ophthalmopathy patients. The paper reports TCR Vbeta CDR3 sequencing of over 130 peripheral blood samples: 43 ophthalmopathy, fewer than 80 hyperthyroidism and approximately 17 progressor patients. The investigation overall reported the following: In validation, progression to ophthalmopathy was predicted by the model with 65% to 71% sensitivity and 72.22% specificity, a median of about 6.8 months before onset. A model built on a 13 V-J signature distinguished ophthalmopathy from stable hyperthyroidism, reaching 85% to 90% sensitivity and approximately 83% specificity in cross-validation and 80%/75% in testing. Sample size was not statistically predetermined, and investigators were not blinded to group allocation. Blood samples also contained most of the expanded thyroid clonotypes (frequency above 0.001), which suggests that blood repertoires may reflect thyroid immune responses.

Stable Graves' hyperthyroidism was defined as no progression to ophthalmopathy during 18 months of follow-up. Hyperthyroidism patients were newly diagnosed, with disease duration under 2 months, and aged 18 to 65 years. Any patient with an uncontrolled infection, another autoimmune disease, pregnancy or lactation was excluded. Clinical symptoms, serum thyroxine and TRAb, thyroid ultrasound, and orbital computed tomography formed the basis for the diagnoses. PBMCs were separated from 10 ml of fresh peripheral blood using Ficoll-Paque density gradient centrifugation. Total RNA was extracted using Trizol reagent, and RNA quality was assessed on an Agilent 2100 Bioanalyzer. Points on this clonotype: Its antigen is unknown. Base quality data are lacking; no much larger clone is found one base away.

There are 16 amino acids in the CDR3, from cysteine to phenylalanine inclusive. Only the CDR3 DNA stays, 48 bases, in frame from base 1. Via the germline V gene, CDR1 is SGHRS and CDR2 YFSETQ. Trimming removed 4 bases from V and 4 bases from J, leaving 17 bases between the germline ends. Amplification of TCR beta CDR3 regions was carried out from RNA transcripts. For the first round of RT-PCR on the TCR CDR3, the HTBI primer set was used together with the Qiagen OneStep RT-PCR kit. Libraries were constructed in a second round of multiplex PCR, after which size selection and purification were performed. The libraries were sequenced on an Illumina HiSeq2000 using paired-end 100 bp reads. As for the authors' bioinformatics: Raw data were processed with SOAPnuke, discarding reads with adapters, uncalled bases, mean Phred below 15, or no exact constant-primer or identifier match. COPE v1.2.5 was used to merge the high-quality paired reads, and each unique nucleotide sequence was defined as a clonotype. MiTCR v1.1 was used to align clonotypes to the IMGT TRBV, TRBD and TRBJ reference segments. Only V-J combinations with frequency above 0.0001, covering about 99% of repertoires, were analysed. The TCS score was defined as the ratio of F50 (clonal expansion) to E x V (chaos), calculated using BLOSUM62-based TCRdist between CDR3 peptides within each V-J. Welch's t-statistics and random forest reduced several hundred V-J features to 13, which were used in a naive Bayes classifier (R e1071). The similarity between thyroid and blood repertoires was quantified using the Morisita-Horn index. The public reads were reprocessed in TCRdb via fastp at Q25 and MiXCR, keeping in-frame beta chains. Rows matching on CDR3 protein sequence are summarized as one entry with the most common DNA and genes. TCRdb's processing, not the authors', yielded these V and J calls. For this sample the table gives 750,000 to 900,000 distinct CDR3 sequences, of which roughly 40% were detected only once. The ten most abundant clones make up more than 7% of the sample.

In this chain, TRBV5-1 is recombined with TRBJ2-2, with TRBD2 tentatively as D gene (6 bases match). Material for sequencing was blood. The sequence was obtained from a man in his late teens or twenties with Graves' hyperthyroidism. CDR3 protein: CASSLYSVEGTGELFF. The nucleotides read TGCGCCAGCAGCCTTTATAGCGTGGAGGGCACCGGGGAGCTGTTTTTT.